One and the same sample provided the 26 T cell receptor beta chains below, sequenced in a study of T cell changes during pregnancy in multiple sclerosis. This table comes from immunoSEQ multiplex PCR, and its TCRdb copy is limited to in-frame clones, with some not included. The sample contains 79,000 or so clones, over 85% of which appear only once. Sequencing used CD4+ T cells from peripheral blood mononuclear cells, obtained before pregnancy. These receptor sequences come from a female donor with multiple sclerosis, enrolled in a pregnancy study.

The chain links TRBV5-4 to TRBJ1-2; D ambiguous. The germline V and J ends were trimmed by 1 base and 2 bases, with 9 bases remaining between them. The germline V gene encodes CDR1 SGHNT and CDR2 YYREEE (reference sequence). The CDR3 totals 14 residues. CDR3 in DNA: TGTGCCAGCAGCTTGCAGTCACAGAACTATGGCTACACCTTC. Protein product: CASSLQSQNYGYTF.

This clone was detected only a few times. V gene TRBV6-1 combines with J gene TRBJ2-2, with D possibly matching TRBD1 (6 bases). The germline CDR1 and CDR2 sequences are MNHNS and SASEGT. V dropped 8 bases and J dropped 0 bases, with 7 bases sitting between them. The CDR3 spans 13 residues. The CDR3 here is CASGTPNTGELFF. Written as DNA, the CDR3 is TGTGCCAGCGGGACACCGAACACCGGGGAGCTGTTTTTT.

The J gene is TRBJ2-7, the V gene TRBV28; TRBD1 aligns across 10 bases. The CDR3 is made up of 16 amino acids. J was trimmed by 5 bases and V by 0 bases; bases with no gene match: 7. Looked up from germline, CDR1 is MDHEN and CDR2 is SYDVKM. For the CDR3, the DNA is TGTGCCAGCAGTTTATGGTCGGGACAGGGGTTTAACGAGCAGTACTTC. It translates to CASSLWSGQGFNEQYF.

This clone was observed once. The chain links TRBV5-1 to TRBJ2-5, with D tentatively TRBD2 (5 bases). The V end was cut by 2 bases, the J end by 9 bases, with 20 bases between. The CDR3 has 15 amino acids. CDR1 and CDR2 from the germline V gene are SGHRS and YFSETQ. Here the CDR3 reads CASSLVGLPLEAQYF. The DNA of the CDR3 is TGCGCCAGCAGCTTAGTAGGACTCCCACTGGAGGCCCAGTACTTC.

The rearrangement links TRBV30 to TRBJ2-7, with D tentatively TRBD2 (5 bases). This CDR3 comprises 12 residues. V was shortened by 0 bases and J by 3 bases, with 6 bases between the two germline ends. In germline, CDR1 is GTSNPN, CDR2 SVGIG (reference sequence). CDR3 sequence (DNA): TGTGCCTGGAGTGTTCGGGGCTACGAGCAGTACTTC. Amino acids: CAWSVRGYEQYF.

The chain carries TRBV6-1 and TRBJ2-7, with 7 bases that match TRBD1. This CDR3 comprises 14 residues. CDR1 is MNHNS, CDR2 SASEGT, per germline. The V gene end was trimmed by 2 bases and the J gene end by 6 bases; junction bases not matched to a gene: 7. The CDR3 loop is CASSERSRGPEQYF. The DNA of the CDR3 is TGTGCCAGCAGTGAAAGGTCAAGGGGGCCCGAGCAGTACTTC.

V is TRBV2 and J is TRBJ1-3, with 7 bases that match TRBD1. The V gene's germline CDR1 is SNHLY and CDR2 FYNNEI. With V trimmed by 6 bases and J by 0 bases, 2 bases remained unmatched. The CDR3 contains 14 residues. The CDR3 loop is CASRDRSSGNTIYF. The CDR3, as DNA: TGTGCCAGCAGGGACAGGAGCTCTGGAAACACCATATATTTT.

The chain uses TRBV5-4 and TRBJ1-4; 8 nucleotides line up with TRBD1. V gave up 3 bases and J gave up 6 bases; unmatched junction bases: 7. CDR1 and CDR2 (germline): SGHNT, YYREEE (reference sequence). The CDR3 covers 15 residues. CDR3 sequence reads: CASSSSGTGYEKLFF. CDR3 nucleotides: TGTGCCAGCAGCTCAAGTGGGACAGGTTATGAAAAACTGTTTTTT.

The DNA of the CDR3 is TGTGCCAGCAGTGAATATCTGGGGGCTGGCTACACCTTC. Amino acid sequence: CASSEYLGAGYTF. J is TRBJ1-2 and V is TRBV25-1, with a possible D match to TRBD1 (6 bases). In germline, CDR1 is MGHDK, CDR2 SYGVNS. Trimming left V 0 bases short and J 7 bases short, with 9 bases between. The CDR3 covers 13 residues.

This clone appeared once. This chain connects TRBV18 to TRBJ2-7; TRBD1 matches at 8 bases. The CDR3 extends over 14 amino acids. Trimming took 2 bases from V and 6 from J; bases not matched to a gene: 6. From germline, CDR1 is KGHSH and CDR2 LQKENI. The CDR3, as DNA: TGTGCCAGCTCACCAAATGGACAGGGTAGCGAGCAGTACTTC. This sequence encodes CASSPNGQGSEQYF.

The chain is built from TRBV29-1 and TRBJ2-1, with TRBD1 identical over 9 bases. The CDR3 spans 14 residues. CDR1 and CDR2 from the germline V gene are SQVTM and ANQGSEA. The V segment lost 5 bases and the J segment 8 bases; nucleotides outside the gene matches: 10. CDR3 loop: CSVRNRGRLDEQFF. The DNA of the CDR3 is TGCAGCGTTCGTAACAGGGGGCGCTTGGATGAGCAGTTCTTC.

This chain uses TRBV14 with TRBJ2-7, with 10 bases fitting TRBD1. This CDR3 has 16 residues. The V gene end was trimmed by 0 bases and the J gene end by 4 bases; junction bases not matched to a gene: 6. Looked up from germline, CDR1 is SGHDN and CDR2 is FVKESK. The DNA of the CDR3 is TGTGCCAGCAGCCAAGAGTTGCTGGGACAGGGGTACGAGCAGTACTTC. It codes for CASSQELLGQGYEQYF. Full variable domain (rest looked up from reference TRBV14 and TRBJ2-7): EAGVTQFPSHSVIEKGQTVTLRCDPISGHDNLYWYRRVMGKEIKFLLHFVKESKQDESGMPNNRFLAERTGGTYSTLKVQPAELEDSGVYFCASSQELLGQGYEQYFGPGTRLTVT.

The rearrangement links TRBV7-9 to TRBJ1-2; D is possibly TRBD1 (5 bases). Trimming removed 5 bases from V and 6 bases from J, with 13 bases in between. The CDR3 has 13 residues. Germline assignment: CDR1 SEHNR and CDR2 FQNEAQ (reference sequence). The CDR3 spells CASSPRQYDGYTF. CDR3 DNA sequence: TGTGCCAGCAGCCCTAGACAGTACGATGGCTACACCTTC.

The chain recombines TRBV28 with TRBJ2-7; 10 bases match TRBD1. Looked up from germline, CDR1 is MDHEN and CDR2 is SYDVKM. CDR3 length: 14 residues. Losses at the gene ends were 2 bases for V and 3 bases for J; bases not matched to a gene: 1. The chain's CDR3 is CASSLGQGGYEQYF. The CDR3 DNA reads as TGTGCCAGCAGTTTAGGACAGGGGGGCTACGAGCAGTACTTC.

J is TRBJ2-7 and V is TRBV5-1, with 7 bases aligning to TRBD1. The CDR3 is 14 amino acids. Germline loops: CDR1 SGHRS, CDR2 YFSETQ. The V gene end was trimmed by 1 base and the J gene end by 2 bases; junction bases not matched to a gene: 3. CDR3 in amino acids: CASSLQTGPYEQYF. The CDR3, as DNA: TGCGCCAGCAGCTTGCAGACAGGGCCCTACGAGCAGTACTTC.

The chain is built from TRBV19 and TRBJ2-4; 7 bases are shared with TRBD1. This CDR3 has 15 residues. After removal of 6 bases from V and 0 bases from J, the junction contained 5 bases not matched to a gene. Per germline, CDR1 LNHDA and CDR2 SQIVND (reference sequence). In nucleotides, the CDR3 is TGTGCCAGTAGAGACAGGGTACTAGCCAAAAACATTCAGTACTTC. It yields the protein CASRDRVLAKNIQYF.

This sequence joins TRBV30 and TRBJ2-3, with 7 bases lining up with TRBD1. V dropped 4 bases and J dropped 4; count of bases not matched to a gene: 14. This CDR3 has 16 residues. In germline, CDR1 is GTSNPN, CDR2 SVGIG (reference sequence). The CDR3 sequence: CAWKDRNRGQSDTQYF. Here the CDR3 DNA reads TGTGCCTGGAAAGATAGAAACAGGGGTCAGTCAGATACGCAGTATTTT.

The chain combines TRBV6-5 with TRBJ1-5, with D possibly being TRBD2 (6 bases). The last part of the DNA fits TRBJ2-3 better; the J call may be wrong. Germline V CDR1 and CDR2: MNHEY, SVGAGI. CDR3 size: 15 residues. CDR3 region: CASSYGGNSNQPQYF. The DNA of the CDR3 is TGTGCCAGCAGTTACGGAGGGAATAGCAATCAGCCCCAGTATTTT.

The chain combines TRBV4-1 with TRBJ1-2, with unresolved D. Trimming removed 1 base at V and 3 bases at J, with 12 bases between. In germline, CDR1 is MGHRA, CDR2 YSYEKL. The CDR3 consists of 15 residues. The CDR3: CASSQGGGSDYGYTF. For the CDR3, the DNA is TGCGCCAGCAGCCAAGGGGGAGGGTCCGACTATGGCTACACCTTC.

V is TRBV11-2 and J is TRBJ1-5; D possibly corresponds to TRBD1 (5 bases). CDR1 and CDR2 (germline): SGHAT, FQNNGV. The V end lost 5 bases, the J end lost 7 bases, and 15 bases lay between the germline ends. CDR3 length equals 14 residues. DNA for the CDR3: TGTGCCAGCAGCCTGGGGCCTTTTATCCAGCCCCAGCATTTT. This codes for CASSLGPFIQPQHF.

The chain combines TRBV9 with TRBJ1-4; D is uncertain. This CDR3 comprises 16 residues. CDR1 SGDLS and CDR2 YYNGEE come from the germline V gene. The V and J ends lost 3 bases and 0 bases respectively, with 12 bases between them. The CDR3 reads CASSAFSFATNEKLFF. CDR3 bases: TGTGCCAGCAGCGCCTTCTCGTTCGCAACTAATGAAAAACTGTTTTTT. Using reference TRBV9 and TRBJ1-4 for the parts outside the CDR3, the full variable domain is DSGVTQTPKHLITATGQRVTLRCSPRSGDLSVYWYQQSLDQGLQFLIQYYNGEERAKGNILERFSAQQFPDLHSELNLSSLELGDSALYFCASSAFSFATNEKLFFGSGTQLSVL.

The rearrangement joins TRBV11-2 to TRBJ1-2; D possibly corresponds to TRBD1 (5 bases). The CDR3 extends over 12 amino acids. Trimming removed 6 bases from V and 14 bases from J, with 19 bases in between. Germline loops: CDR1 SGHAT, CDR2 FQNNGV. CDR3 sequence reads: CASSSQGFAWTF. The CDR3 nucleotides read TGTGCCAGCAGTTCCCAGGGCTTTGCGTGGACCTTC.

V usage is TRBV28 and J usage is TRBJ1-5; 8 positions match TRBD1. Germline V gene sequence: CDR1 MDHEN, CDR2 SYDVKM. The junction had 6 bases not matched to a gene; V was cut back by 4 bases and J by 7 bases. CDR3 length: 14 residues. CDR3 sequence reads: CASSSGQGEQPQHF. The CDR3 DNA reads TGTGCCAGCAGTTCAGGACAGGGCGAGCAGCCCCAGCATTTT.

The chain carries TRBV19 and TRBJ1-2; TRBD1 aligns across 7 bases. Germline V CDR1 and CDR2: LNHDA, SQIVND (reference sequence). The CDR3 totals 15 residues. The J segment lost 5 bases and the V segment lost 4 bases, leaving 10 bases of the junction unmatched. CDR3 residues: CASSSPGQIEYGYTF. The DNA for the CDR3 is TGTGCCAGTAGTAGCCCGGGACAGATTGAATATGGCTACACCTTC.

The table lists this clone with a few counts. CDR3 sequence (DNA): TGTGCCAGCAGCCCGGTGACAGGATTGAGCACTGAAGCTTTCTTT. It is translated as CASSPVTGLSTEAFF. The rearrangement uses TRBV7-9 and TRBJ1-1; the D gene is possibly TRBD1 (6 bases). CDR3 length: 15 residues. In germline, CDR1 is SEHNR, CDR2 FQNEAQ (reference sequence). The V and J ends lost 5 bases and 4 bases respectively, with 17 bases between them.

V is TRBV5-1 and J is TRBJ2-3; TRBD2 is a possible D gene (5 bases). The CDR3 loop spans 14 amino acids. The ends were cut back, 0 bases at V and 5 bases at J, with 10 bases in the middle. CDR1 and CDR2 (germline): SGHRS, YFSETQ. The CDR3 nucleotides are TGCGCCAGCAGCTTGGGTCTAGCTGGAGATACGCAGTATTTT. Protein product: CASSLGLAGDTQYF.